This T cell receptor (beta chain) was identified during a study of blood T cell repertoires in COVID-19. For the study at large: In each case, the material was cDNA or gDNA derived from T cells, B-cell-depleted T cells, or PBMCs.

The length of the CDR3 is 18 residues. Germline V CDR1 and CDR2: SNHLY, FYNNEI. V dropped 5 bases and J dropped 2; count of bases not matched to a gene: 15. Original handling: Amplification of reference gene primers was used by the study to estimate nucleated cell counts. Produced via immunoSEQ multiplex PCR; TCRdb's table is partial and in-frame only. V, J and clone size are those of that table, while D and trimming were read from the DNA. The sample lists under 200,000 clones; approximately 90% were seen once. The clonotype originates from a man younger than 30 with acute or convalescent COVID-19. V is TRBV2 and J is TRBJ1-1; TRBD1 aligns across 9 bases. The specimen was peripheral blood. CDR3 sequence: CASSPNRDRVPSNTEAFF. Written as DNA, the CDR3 is TGTGCCAGCAGTCCGAACCGGGACAGGGTACCGAGCAACACTGAAGCTTTCTTT.